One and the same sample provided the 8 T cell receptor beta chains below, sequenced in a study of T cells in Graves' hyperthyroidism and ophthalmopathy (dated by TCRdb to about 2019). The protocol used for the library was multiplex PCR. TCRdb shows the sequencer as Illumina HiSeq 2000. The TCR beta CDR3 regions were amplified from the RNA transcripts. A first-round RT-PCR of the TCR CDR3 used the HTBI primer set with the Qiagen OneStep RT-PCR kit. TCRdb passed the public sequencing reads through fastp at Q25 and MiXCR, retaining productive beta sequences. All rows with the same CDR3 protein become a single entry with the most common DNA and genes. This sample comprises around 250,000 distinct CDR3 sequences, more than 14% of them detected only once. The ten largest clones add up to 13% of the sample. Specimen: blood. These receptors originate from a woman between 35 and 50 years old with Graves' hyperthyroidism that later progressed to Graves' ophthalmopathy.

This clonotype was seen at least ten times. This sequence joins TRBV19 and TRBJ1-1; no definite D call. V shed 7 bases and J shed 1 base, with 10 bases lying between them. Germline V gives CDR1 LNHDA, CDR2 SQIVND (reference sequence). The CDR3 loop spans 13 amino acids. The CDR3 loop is CASTEYGNTEAFF. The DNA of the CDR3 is TGTGCCAGTACGGAGTACGGGAACACTGAAGCTTTCTTT.

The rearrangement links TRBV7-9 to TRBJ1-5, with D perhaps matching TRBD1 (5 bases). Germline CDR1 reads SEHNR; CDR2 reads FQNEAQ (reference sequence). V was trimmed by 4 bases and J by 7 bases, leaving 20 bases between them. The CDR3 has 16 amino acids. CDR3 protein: CASSSTTVWGSQPQHF. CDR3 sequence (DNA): TGTGCCAGCAGCTCCACGACAGTGTGGGGGAGCCAGCCCCAGCATTTT.

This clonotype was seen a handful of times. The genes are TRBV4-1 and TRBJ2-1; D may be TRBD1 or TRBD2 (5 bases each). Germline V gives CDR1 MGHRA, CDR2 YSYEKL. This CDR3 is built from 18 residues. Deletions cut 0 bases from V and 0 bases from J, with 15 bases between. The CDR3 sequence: CASSQDNFGTFSYNEQFF. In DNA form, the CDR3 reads TGCGCCAGCAGCCAAGATAATTTCGGGACGTTCTCCTACAATGAGCAGTTCTTC.

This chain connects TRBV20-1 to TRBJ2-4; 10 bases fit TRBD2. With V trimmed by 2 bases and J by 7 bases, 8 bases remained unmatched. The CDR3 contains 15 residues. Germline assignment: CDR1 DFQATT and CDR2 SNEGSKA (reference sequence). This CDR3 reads CSARSEAGGRNIQYF. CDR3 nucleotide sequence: TGCAGTGCTAGATCCGAAGCGGGAGGGCGGAACATTCAGTACTTC.

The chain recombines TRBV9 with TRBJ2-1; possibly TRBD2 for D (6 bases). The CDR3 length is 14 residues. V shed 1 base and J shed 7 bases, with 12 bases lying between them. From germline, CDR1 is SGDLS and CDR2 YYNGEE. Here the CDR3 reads CASSVSLAPNEQFF. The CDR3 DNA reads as TGTGCCAGCAGCGTAAGCCTAGCGCCAAATGAGCAGTTCTTC. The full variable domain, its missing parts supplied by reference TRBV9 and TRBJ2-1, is DSGVTQTPKHLITATGQRVTLRCSPRSGDLSVYWYQQSLDQGLQFLIQYYNGEERAKGNILERFSAQQFPDLHSELNLSSLELGDSALYFCASSVSLAPNEQFFGPGTRLTVL.

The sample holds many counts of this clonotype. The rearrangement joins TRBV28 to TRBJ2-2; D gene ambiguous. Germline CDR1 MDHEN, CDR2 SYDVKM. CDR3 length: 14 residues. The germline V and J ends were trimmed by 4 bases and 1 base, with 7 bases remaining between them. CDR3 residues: CASSSRQNTGELFF. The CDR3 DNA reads TGTGCCAGCAGTTCTCGTCAGAACACCGGGGAGCTGTTTTTT.

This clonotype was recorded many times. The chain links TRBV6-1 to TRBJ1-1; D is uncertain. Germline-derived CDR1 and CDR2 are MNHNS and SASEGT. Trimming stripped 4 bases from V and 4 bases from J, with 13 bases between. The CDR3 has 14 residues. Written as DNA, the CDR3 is TGTGCCAGCAGTGTGACCGTGGCGGCCACTGAAGCTTTCTTT. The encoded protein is CASSVTVAATEAFF.

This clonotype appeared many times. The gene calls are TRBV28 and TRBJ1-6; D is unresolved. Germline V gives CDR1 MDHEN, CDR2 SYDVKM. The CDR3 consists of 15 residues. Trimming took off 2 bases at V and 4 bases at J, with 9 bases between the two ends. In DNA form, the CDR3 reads TGTGCCAGCAGTTTAGAAAATGGTTATAATTCACCCCTCCACTTT. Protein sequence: CASSLENGYNSPLHF.